The T cell receptor beta chain described here comes from a study of T cells in localized non-small cell lung cancer. Regarding the study as a whole: Paired adjacent lung recovered a median roughly 60 of the top 100 tumor clones. A single tumor region was sequenced, leaving heterogeneity possible. Clonality of T cells reached its maximum in uninvolved adjacent lung, surpassing tumor.

Points on this clone: What it recognizes is unknown.

CDR3 length: 16 amino acids. Germline V lookup: CDR1 WNHNN, CDR2 SYGVQD (reference sequence). V trimming: 3 bases; J trimming: 2 bases; junction bases outside the gene matches: 7. Profiling relied on immunoSEQ multiplex PCR, and the TCRdb table lists in-frame clones only, not all of them. This table has approximately 10,000 clones, 89% appearing once. The receptor comes from a female donor older than 55 with stage II squamous cell lung carcinoma. Sequenced here: peripheral blood, sampled before any cancer treatment. The J gene is TRBJ2-5, the V gene TRBV10-1, with TRBD2 matching over 9 bases. The CDR3 DNA follows: TGCGCCAGCAGTGATTTGGCTAGCGGGAATCAAGAGACCCAGTACTTC. Translating it yields CASSDLASGNQETQYF.